A selection of T cell receptor beta chains follows, all from one sample in a study of post-analysis software for immune sequencing data. TCRdb itself ran the PCR reads through MiXCR, one entry per CDR3 protein. The profile covers roughly 800,000 distinct CDR3 sequences, with roughly 50% appearing a single time and approximately 4.5% taken by the ten largest. The sequenced sample consisted of blood. The receptor source for this set is a girl aged 5 to 17 with multiple sclerosis. CDR3s include the opening cysteine and the closing phenylalanine or tryptophan. A D gene is named only where the DNA matches it firmly. Clone size is given for some rows only: seen once, a few or many times, or a class if the clone is expanded.

d_gene	v_gene	j_gene	abundance	CDR3nt	CDR3aa
NA	TRBV3-1	TRBJ2-7	NA	TGTGCCAGCAGCCGCAACTCCTACGAGCAGTACTTC	CASSRNSYEQYF
NA	TRBV7-9	TRBJ1-2	once	TGTGCCAGCAGCTTCGGGGGGGGGACAACCTATGGCTACACCTTC	CASSFGGGTTYGYTF
NA	TRBV12-3/TRBV12-4	TRBJ1-1	few	TGTGCCAGCAAGATACCGGGCACTGAAGCTTTCTTT	CASKIPGTEAFF
TRBD2	TRBV20-1	TRBJ2-7	few	TGCAGTGCTAGAGACCAAGCGGGAGTGGGCTACGAGCAGTACTTC	CSARDQAGVGYEQYF
TRBD2	TRBV7-6	TRBJ2-1	NA	TGTGCCAGCAGCTCGGTATGGAGCGGGAGGGCCGTCAATGAGCAGTTCTTC	CASSSVWSGRAVNEQFF
NA	TRBV7-8	TRBJ2-1	NA	TGTGCCAGCAGCTTAGCCCCGGGACTTTACAATGAGCAGTTCTTC	CASSLAPGLYNEQFF
TRBD2	TRBV29-1	TRBJ2-3	few	TGCAGCGTTGAGTGGCTAGCGGGAGAGAGGGCGGGCACAGATACGCAGTATTTT	CSVEWLAGERAGTDTQYF
TRBD1	TRBV27	TRBJ1-4	NA	TGTGCCAGCAGTCCAAATTACCGCCCGGACAGGGGAACTGAAAAACTGTTTTTT	CASSPNYRPDRGTEKLFF
NA	TRBV11-2	TRBJ1-2	once	TGTGCCAGCAGCTCTAGAGGGGCAGGGAACTATGGCTACACCTTC	CASSSRGAGNYGYTF
TRBD1	TRBV12-3/TRBV12-4	TRBJ2-7	few	TGTGCCAGCTGGAGGACAGGGACCTACGAGCAGTACTTC	CASWRTGTYEQYF
NA	TRBV29-1	TRBJ2-1	NA	TGCAGCGTCGCCTGGACAGTCACCTACAATGAGCAGTTCTTC	CSVAWTVTYNEQFF
NA	TRBV7-9	TRBJ2-4	NA	TGTGCCAGCAGCCCGCCAAGCGGCAGGAAGGATGGAAACATTCAGTACTTC	CASSPPSGRKDGNIQYF
NA	TRBV25-1	TRBJ2-5	few	TGTGCCAGCAGTCACGGGCTACAATTCGAGACCCAGTACTTC	CASSHGLQFETQYF
TRBD1	TRBV7-2	TRBJ1-1	NA	TGTGGCAGCAGCAGACAGGGGGCGGCCATGAACACTGAAGCTTTCTTT	CGSSRQGAAMNTEAFF
NA	TRBV29-1	TRBJ2-7	NA	TGCAGCGTGGGCGCCGGGACAATTTCCTACGAGCAGTACTTC	CSVGAGTISYEQYF
NA	TRBV7-6	TRBJ2-1	NA	TGTGCCAGCAGCTTAGCTGTTGGGGGTGGCCATGAGCAGTTCTTC	CASSLAVGGGHEQFF
TRBD2	TRBV6-1	TRBJ2-2	NA	TGTGCCAGCAGTGAATTACTAGCGGAGAACACCGGGGAGCTGTTTTTT	CASSELLAENTGELFF
NA	TRBV6-4	TRBJ1-2	NA	TGTGCCAGCAGTGACTCGATTGCAGGGACTATGGGATACTATGGCTACACCTTC	CASSDSIAGTMGYYGYTF
TRBD2	TRBV7-3	TRBJ2-3	NA	TGTGCCAGCAGCCTGGGGAGCGGGGGGGGAGATACGCAGTATTTT	CASSLGSGGGDTQYF
TRBD2	TRBV20-1	TRBJ2-7	NA	TGCAGTGCTAGAGAGGTAGCGGGGGTTTCCTACGAGCAGTACTTC	CSAREVAGVSYEQYF
NA	TRBV7-2	TRBJ2-1	NA	TGTGCCAGCAGCATCCGCCCCGTCAATGAGCAGTTCTTC	CASSIRPVNEQFF
NA	TRBV12-3/TRBV12-4	TRBJ2-3	few	TGTGCCAGCGCTGGACAGTTGACAGATACGCAGTATTTT	CASAGQLTDTQYF
TRBD1	TRBV27	TRBJ1-2	few	TGTGCCAGCAGTCGTTCTCCCCATCAGGGGGTCGCCTTTGGCTACACCTTC	CASSRSPHQGVAFGYTF
NA	TRBV27	TRBJ2-1	NA	TGTGCCAGCAGTTTAGGGGAGACAGGACCCTACAATGAGCAGTTCTTC	CASSLGETGPYNEQFF
TRBD1	TRBV10-3	TRBJ1-5	NA	TGTGCCAGCGGACAGGGGTCTGGCAATCAGCCCCAGCATTTT	CASGQGSGNQPQHF
TRBD2	TRBV10-3	TRBJ2-1	once	TGTGCCATCAGTGAGTCGATAGCGACTAGCGGAAACAATGAGCAGTTCTTC	CAISESIATSGNNEQFF
NA	TRBV7-6	TRBJ1-2	NA	TGTGCCAGCAGCTTAGATCGTCCGCCGGGGTATGGCTACACCTTC	CASSLDRPPGYGYTF
NA	TRBV12-3/TRBV12-4	TRBJ2-1	NA	TGTGCCAGCAGTTCCAACCCCTCTGGGGCGGGGTTCTTC	CASSSNPSGAGFF
TRBD1	TRBV29-1	TRBJ1-1	NA	TGCAGCGTTGACGGGACAGTCATGAACACTGAAGCTTTCTTT	CSVDGTVMNTEAFF
TRBD2	TRBV2	TRBJ2-7	NA	TGTGCCAGCACCATCGGGGGGATTAGGACCTACGAGCAGTACTTC	CASTIGGIRTYEQYF
TRBD1	TRBV5-1	TRBJ1-2	NA	TGCGCCAGCAGCTTGGAGACAGGGGTTAACTATGGCTACACCTTC	CASSLETGVNYGYTF
TRBD1	TRBV20-1	TRBJ2-6	once	TGCAGTGCTTGGGGACAGGGGTACGCTGGGGCCAACGTCCTGACTTTC	CSAWGQGYAGANVLTF
TRBD2	TRBV12-3/TRBV12-4	TRBJ2-1	NA	TGTGCCAGCAGTCCCCGGGAGAGAATAGCGGGGGTGGAGTTCTTC	CASSPRERIAGVEFF
NA	TRBV5-1	TRBJ2-5	few	TGCGCCAGCAGCTATTTCGACGGGCAAGAGACCCAGTACTTC	CASSYFDGQETQYF
TRBD1	TRBV15	TRBJ2-5	few	TGTGCCACTAAGACAGGGTTTCAAGAGACCCAGTACTTC	CATKTGFQETQYF
TRBD1	TRBV20-1	TRBJ2-1	many	TGCAGTGCTAGATCGACAGGGGGCACTTACTACAATGAGCAGTTCTTC	CSARSTGGTYYNEQFF
NA	TRBV5-1	TRBJ2-7	few	TGTGCCAGCAGCTTGGGGCAGCGAGGGGAGCAGTACTTC	CASSLGQRGEQYF
NA	TRBV12-3/TRBV12-4	TRBJ1-2	NA	TGTGCCAGCAAAGCAGGGGATGGCTACACCTTC	CASKAGDGYTF
NA	TRBV6-1	TRBJ2-7	few	TGTGCCAGCAGTGAAGTTCATAGCTCCTACGAGCAGTACTTC	CASSEVHSSYEQYF
NA	TRBV3-1	TRBJ2-3	NA	TGTGCCAGCAGCCAAGATTTGCGGGGAGTAAGGTATTTT	CASSQDLRGVRYF
NA	TRBV4-2	TRBJ1-1	few	TGTGCCAGCAGCCTGAGTAGGGGAATGAACACTGAAGCTTTCTTT	CASSLSRGMNTEAFF
TRBD2	TRBV9	TRBJ2-5	NA	TGTGCCAGCACCCCAGCGGGAGCTAAAGAGACCCAGTACTTC	CASTPAGAKETQYF
TRBD1	TRBV20-1	TRBJ2-7	few	TGCAGTGCTAGGGGGATAACCAGGGGGAGACCCTACGAGCAGTACTTC	CSARGITRGRPYEQYF
TRBD1	TRBV2	TRBJ1-4	NA	TGTGCCAGCAGTTCCGACAGGGAGACAACTAATGAAAAACTGTTTTTT	CASSSDRETTNEKLFF
NA	TRBV7-6	TRBJ1-2	NA	TGTGCCAGCAGCTTAGTGGCGGGGGGGCCCATCTATGGCTACACCTTC	CASSLVAGGPIYGYTF
TRBD1	TRBV5-1	TRBJ2-5	NA	TGCGCCAGCAGCTTGGTACGGGACAGCCGCCAAGAGACCCAGTACTTC	CASSLVRDSRQETQYF
NA	TRBV15	TRBJ1-2	few	TGTGCCACCAGCAGAGATTCCGGAGCCGTATCCTATGGCTACACCTTC	CATSRDSGAVSYGYTF
NA	TRBV24-1	TRBJ2-1	few	TGTGCCACCAGTGATTCCTGGGGCAATGAGCAGTTCTTC	CATSDSWGNEQFF
NA	TRBV6-5	TRBJ1-1	few	TGTGCCAGCAGTTCCTCGGACCCGGGAGTGAACACTGAAGCTTTCTTT	CASSSSDPGVNTEAFF